This T cell receptor (beta chain) derives from a study of blood T cell repertoires in COVID-19. Authors' processing steps: Amplifying reference gene primers gave estimates of nucleated cell counts. Method: immunoSEQ multiplex PCR; TCRdb's copy keeps in-frame clones and lacks some. V and J calls and clone size are as listed in that table; D and trimming were resolved from the DNA. The sample records around 480,000 clones, approximately 86% being singletons. Unmatched junction bases numbered 8, after V lost 4 bases and J lost 3 bases. This CDR3 is 15 amino acids long. Germline-derived CDR1 and CDR2 are SGHDT and YYEEEE.

Sequenced material: PBMCs or T cells enriched from blood (not recorded which). The TCR was taken from a young woman who had recovered from COVID-19. The chain carries TRBV5-6 and TRBJ1-2; 8 bases are a match to TRBD1. This chain's CDR3 is CASSPGQGWDYGYTF. CDR3 nucleotides: TGTGCCAGCAGCCCCGGACAGGGATGGGACTATGGCTACACCTTC.